Listed below are T cell receptor beta chains from one sample, sequenced in a study of tumor-infiltrating lymphocytes in primary liver carcinoma. TCRdb reprocessed the multiplex PCR reads via MiXCR and lists one record per CDR3 protein. The profile shows just over 300,000 distinct CDR3 sequences, around three fifths of them singletons. Sequenced input: peripheral blood. These receptors were taken from a woman in her 30s with primary liver carcinoma and hepatitis B virus infection. CDR3s leave out the opening cysteine and the closing phenylalanine or tryptophan. Fields, in order: D gene, J gene, V gene, CDR3 protein. D genes are given only for firm matches.

- TRBJ2-7 TRBV4-2 ASSQELRAVTSYEQY
- TRBJ1-5 TRBV12-3/TRBV12-4 ASSWGHQPQH
- TRBJ2-3 TRBV12-3/TRBV12-4 ASSFHRSTDTQY
- TRBJ1-2 TRBV11-2 ASSLGGTFLAGYI
- TRBJ1-2 TRBV7-9 ASSLFLGGYGYT
TRBD2 TRBJ2-7 TRBV4-2 ASSQGERAGGSYEQY
- TRBJ2-2 TRBV29-1 SVTGNTGELF
- TRBJ2-1 TRBV7-9 ANPGTYNEQF
- TRBJ1-3 TRBV6-1 ASSEREFGNTIY
TRBD2 TRBJ2-3 TRBV6-5 ASNGWGGRTDTHY
TRBD2 TRBJ2-3 TRBV29-1 SVEPSGVHANTQY
- TRBJ2-7 TRBV6-2/TRBV6-3 ASTRGPLLGSSYEQC
- TRBJ2-2 TRBV29-1 SVGYTGELF
- TRBJ1-1 TRBV11-2 ASSLRTSGTGRALEAF
- TRBJ2-4 TRBV4-3 ASSQRVQGNINIQY
- TRBJ2-7 TRBV7-8 ASGLGYLYEQY
- TRBJ2-1 TRBV12-3/TRBV12-4 TSASRDLYNEQF
- TRBJ2-2 TRBV4-1 ASCQAGAKAGELF
- TRBJ2-5 TRBV4-1 ASSHQWATQETQY
- TRBJ2-1 TRBV30 AWGRISARRQF
- TRBJ2-6 TRBV4-1 ASSSCRSGANVLT
- TRBJ2-6 TRBV7-9 ASSPARGANVLT